This TCR beta chain was found in a study of shared clonotypes between healthy human individuals. Study observations and caveats: Generally, estimated richness proved larger in naive subsets than it did in memory subsets.

CDR1 is SEHNR, CDR2 FQNEAQ, per germline (reference sequence). The CDR3 is 15 amino acids. With 5 bases clipped from V and 2 bases from J, the junction kept 8 bases outside the gene matches. Concerning this clone: Its antigen is still unknown.

Sorted-subset replicate PCRs used around 200 ng of genomic DNA. This amount corresponded to 30,000 to 35,000 T cell genomes. TCRdb's copy holds only in-frame clones and misses some; the assay was immunoSEQ multiplex PCR. This table has about 700,000 clones, about 90% appearing once. CD45RO-negative, CCR7-selected cells formed the naive CD8 fraction, which excluded terminally differentiated effector memory CD45RA+ cells. Every one of the donors was a Caucasian adult that lived in Nashville, Tennessee. The TCR originated in a man aged 30-40 years in good health. What was sequenced was naive CD8+ T cells sorted from blood. This chain connects TRBV7-9 to TRBJ2-7; 8 bases line up with TRBD2. The CDR3 spells CASSQALAAPYEQYF. In DNA, the CDR3 is TGTGCCAGCAGCCAAGCACTAGCGGCCCCCTACGAGCAGTACTTC.